One and the same sample provided the 19 T cell receptor beta chains below, sequenced in a study of CD8 T cells in ankylosing spondylitis. MiXCR, run by TCRdb on the 5' RACE reads, gives a single entry per CDR3 protein. The sample lists under 150,000 distinct CDR3 sequences; roughly 7.7% were seen once. Sequencing used synovial fluid, either unsorted or a sorted T cell fraction (not recorded which). Receptor source: a male donor with ankylosing spondylitis.

This clonotype was picked up a small number of times. The V gene is TRBV4-3, the J gene TRBJ1-4, with 9 bases that match TRBD1. This CDR3 contains 16 residues. The trim removed 3 bases at V and 7 bases at J, leaving 9 bases unmatched. From germline, CDR1 is LGHNA and CDR2 YSLEER. The CDR3 sequence: CASSHETGTGSEKLFF. The CDR3 nucleotides read TGCGCCAGCAGCCATGAAACCGGGACAGGGAGTGAAAAACTGTTTTTT.

At least ten counts were recorded for this clonotype. The chain employs TRBV5-1 and TRBJ2-7; D may match TRBD1 or TRBD2 (5 bases each). From germline, CDR1 is SGHRS and CDR2 YFSETQ. The CDR3 sequence is 15 residues long. Trimming pared 0 bases from V and 3 bases from J, leaving 13 bases between. CDR3 coding DNA: TGCGCCAGCAGCTTGGGGGGGACGGAGAACTACGAGCAGTACTTC. Protein: CASSLGGTENYEQYF.

This chain connects TRBV24-1 to TRBJ2-1; 10 bases map to TRBD2. Per germline, CDR1 KGHDR and CDR2 SFDVKD. V lost 2 bases to trimming and J lost 4 bases; unmatched junction nucleotides: 4. The CDR3 contains 16 residues. In DNA form, the CDR3 reads TGTGCCACCAGTGATTCTCTAGCGGGGGAGTACAATGAGCAGTTCTTC. This encodes CATSDSLAGEYNEQFF.

This clonotype was observed a handful of times. V and J are TRBV20-1 and TRBJ1-2; D remains ambiguous. This CDR3 spans 12 amino acids. Between the trimmed V and J ends, which lost 3 bases and 3 bases, there was a span of 8 bases. Germline lookup yields CDR1 DFQATT and CDR2 SNEGSKA (reference sequence). The CDR3 reads CSASRQHYGYTF. The CDR3 bases are TGCAGTGCTAGTCGGCAGCACTATGGCTACACCTTC.

This clonotype has just a few counts. The chain combines TRBV2 with TRBJ2-2, with a weak D call TRBD1 (6 bases). Per germline, CDR1 SNHLY and CDR2 FYNNEI. V was cut by 5 bases and J by 4 bases, with 17 bases left in between. This CDR3 has 16 residues. The CDR3 DNA follows: TGTGCCAGCAGTCACAGGGAGTTTCCCAGCACCGGGGAGCTGTTTTTT. It translates to CASSHREFPSTGELFF.

The chain is built from TRBV5-4 and TRBJ1-2; TRBD1 is a possible D gene (6 bases). V was pared by 4 bases and J by 4 bases, with 14 bases between. Germline-derived CDR1 and CDR2 are SGHNT and YYREEE (reference sequence). This CDR3 spans 14 amino acids. CDR3 sequence reads: CASSPLRGSYGYTF. CDR3 nucleotides: TGTGCCAGCAGCCCGCTTAGGGGGTCCTATGGCTACACCTTC.

J is TRBJ1-2 and V is TRBV6-1; maybe TRBD1 (6 bases). From germline, CDR1 is MNHNS and CDR2 SASEGT. The CDR3 totals 12 residues. Deletions cut 4 bases from V and 6 bases from J, with 9 bases between. CDR3 residues: CASSARQDGYTF. The CDR3 bases are TGTGCCAGCAGTGCCCGACAGGATGGCTACACCTTC.

This chain links TRBV4-3 with TRBJ2-3; D possibly matches TRBD1 or TRBD2 (5 bases each). Trimming stripped 0 bases from V and 3 bases from J, with 13 bases between. There are 16 residues in the CDR3. Germline assignment: CDR1 LGHNA and CDR2 YSLEER. The CDR3 is CASSQDLLGVTDTQYF. CDR3 nucleotide sequence: TGCGCCAGCAGCCAAGATCTGTTGGGGGTTACAGATACGCAGTATTTT.

This clonotype was observed many times. This rearrangement joins TRBV9 to TRBJ2-1, with a tentative D call TRBD1 (6 bases). The length of the CDR3 is 15 residues. Trimming shortened V by 0 bases and J by 7 bases, and 14 bases separated the two germline ends. CDR1 and CDR2 (germline): SGDLS, YYNGEE. CDR3 region: CASSVGVGGWNEQFF. The CDR3 bases are TGTGCCAGCAGCGTAGGGGTAGGGGGATGGAATGAGCAGTTCTTC.

This clonotype has ten or more counts. As DNA, the CDR3 is TGTGCCAGCAGCTTAGGCCGGGGGGGCGTCTATGAGCAGTTCTTC. Residues: CASSLGRGGVYEQFF. The chain has TRBV7-2 and TRBJ2-1, with 8 bases identical to TRBD2. V was clipped by 1 base and J by 8 bases; unmatched bases: 7. Germline-derived CDR1 and CDR2 are SGHTA and FQGNSA. The CDR3 runs 15 residues.

The chain couples TRBV6-1 to TRBJ1-3; D is uncertain. V lost 6 bases and J lost 0, with 12 bases in between. Germline V gene lookup returns CDR1 MNHNS and CDR2 SASEGT. The CDR3 is 15 amino acids. Here the CDR3 DNA reads TGTGCCAGCAGGGCCTCAGTATCCTCTGGAAACACCATATATTTT. Amino acid sequence: CASRASVSSGNTIYF.

This clonotype was seen at least ten times. The chain joins TRBV3-1 to TRBJ1-5; D may be TRBD1 (5 bases). Germline V gene data show CDR1 as LGHDT and CDR2 as YNNKEL (reference sequence). The CDR3 consists of 13 residues. Trimming stripped 1 base from V and 9 bases from J, with 10 bases between. The CDR3 nucleotides read TGTGCCAGCAGCCAAGGTACGACAGCGCCCCAGCATTTT. Its protein is CASSQGTTAPQHF.

This sequence joins TRBV5-1 and TRBJ1-1, with D unresolved. Germline assignment: CDR1 SGHRS and CDR2 YFSETQ. This CDR3 is built from 14 residues. Trimming took 0 bases from V and 7 from J, leaving 13 bases between them. Here the CDR3 DNA reads TGCGCCAGCAGCTTGGGAGAGAGCCGTCTTGAAGCTTTCTTT. It codes for CASSLGESRLEAFF.

The chain combines TRBV5-1 with TRBJ2-5; D perhaps matches TRBD2 (6 bases). The CDR3 has 15 residues. The germline V gene has CDR1 SGHRS and CDR2 YFSETQ. Trimming stripped 6 bases from V and 3 bases from J, with 18 bases between. The CDR3 protein is CASTPRPGGEETQYF. CDR3 DNA: TGCGCCAGCACCCCAAGGCCCGGAGGGGAAGAGACCCAGTACTTC.

In this sample, this clonotype turned up a few times. The V and J genes are TRBV30 and TRBJ2-3, with TRBD2 matching 9 bases. In germline, CDR1 is GTSNPN, CDR2 SVGIG (reference sequence). V shed 3 bases and J 4 bases; nucleotides not matched to a gene: 5. This CDR3 is built from 14 residues. This CDR3 reads CAWRRGGAADTQYF. The DNA of the CDR3 is TGTGCCTGGAGGCGGGGGGGGGCCGCAGATACGCAGTATTTT.

In its sample, this clonotype was seen many times. The gene calls are TRBV27 and TRBJ1-5; D gene ambiguous. The V gene's germline CDR1 is MNHEY and CDR2 SMNVEV (reference sequence). Trimming stripped 6 bases from V and 4 bases from J, with 19 bases between. The CDR3 covers 16 residues. The CDR3 loop reads CASRLQALTPNQPQHF. DNA for the CDR3: TGTGCCAGCAGACTCCAGGCCCTGACACCGAATCAGCCCCAGCATTTT.

The V call is TRBV20-1, the J call TRBJ2-7, with D uncertain. Germline V gene sequence: CDR1 DFQATT, CDR2 SNEGSKA (reference sequence). The V end lost 7 bases, the J end lost 2 bases, and 15 bases lay between the germline ends. This CDR3 has 13 residues. The CDR3 is CSVSSSRAYEQYF. The DNA for the CDR3 is TGCAGTGTAAGTTCATCTAGGGCCTACGAGCAGTACTTC.

This clonotype was counted only a few times. V usage is TRBV28 and J usage is TRBJ2-1; tentative D call: TRBD2 (6 bases). The CDR3 spans 16 residues. CDR1 MDHEN and CDR2 SYDVKM come from the germline V gene. V was shortened by 1 base and J by 3 bases, with 13 bases between the two germline ends. CDR3 protein: CASSLSGTVYYNEQFF. The CDR3 coding sequence is TGTGCCAGCAGTTTATCCGGGACTGTATACTACAATGAGCAGTTCTTC.

This clonotype was seen many times. V is TRBV29-1 and J is TRBJ1-1, with D possibly being TRBD1 (5 bases). The CDR3 extends over 12 amino acids. Deletions cut 5 bases from V and 4 bases from J, with 11 bases between. Germline-derived CDR1 and CDR2 are SQVTM and ANQGSEA. In DNA form, the CDR3 reads TGCAGCGTTATCCAGGGCGGCACTGAAGCTTTCTTT. It yields the protein CSVIQGGTEAFF.